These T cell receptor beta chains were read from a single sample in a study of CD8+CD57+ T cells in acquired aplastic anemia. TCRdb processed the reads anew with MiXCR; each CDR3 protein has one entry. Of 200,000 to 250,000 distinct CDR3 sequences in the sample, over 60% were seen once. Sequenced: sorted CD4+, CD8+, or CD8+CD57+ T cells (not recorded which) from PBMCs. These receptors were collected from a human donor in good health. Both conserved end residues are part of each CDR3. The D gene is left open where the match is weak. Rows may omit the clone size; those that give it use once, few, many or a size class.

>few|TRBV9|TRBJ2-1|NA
TGTGCCAGCAGCGGGACTGTGCACAATGAGCAGTTCTTC
CASSGTVHNEQFF
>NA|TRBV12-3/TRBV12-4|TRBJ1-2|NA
TGTGCCAGCACCCCTCTACCCACGGGGGCTAACTATGGCTACACCTTC
CASTPLPTGANYGYTF
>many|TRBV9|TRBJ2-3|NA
TGTGCCAGCAGCGAAGGCAGATTCACAGATACGCAGTATTTT
CASSEGRFTDTQYF
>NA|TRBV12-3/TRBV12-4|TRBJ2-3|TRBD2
TGTGCCAGCAGTTTTCGGCGGGAGGCGCAGTATTTT
CASSFRREAQYF
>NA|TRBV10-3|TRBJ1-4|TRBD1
TGTGCCATCAGTGAGGGGACAGCTAGGCGTGAAAAACTGTTTTTT
CAISEGTARREKLFF
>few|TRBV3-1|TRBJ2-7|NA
TGTGCCAGCAGCCAAGTGTACCACGAGCAGTACTTC
CASSQVYHEQYF
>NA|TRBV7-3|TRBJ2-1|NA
TGTGCCCCACGACAGGAAAGCTCCTACAATGAGCAGTTCTTC
CAPRQESSYNEQFF
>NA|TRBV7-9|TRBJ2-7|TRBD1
TGTGCCAGCACTTGGGACAGGTCAGGCGAGCAGTACTTC
CASTWDRSGEQYF
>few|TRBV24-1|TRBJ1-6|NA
TGTGCCACCAGTGATTTTCGGGGGACCCTCCACTTT
CATSDFRGTLHF
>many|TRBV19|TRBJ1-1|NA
TGTGCCAGCAAACAGGGACCGAACACTGAAGCTTTCTTT
CASKQGPNTEAFF
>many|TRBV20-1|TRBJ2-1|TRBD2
TGCAGTGCTAGTTGGCTAGCGGGGCCTCTCTCCTACAATGAGCAGTTCTTC
CSASWLAGPLSYNEQFF
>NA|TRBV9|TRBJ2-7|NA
TGTGCCAGCAGCGTAGGGGGGCCCCAGGGTGAGCAGTACTTC
CASSVGGPQGEQYF
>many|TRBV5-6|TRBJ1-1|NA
TGTGCCAGCAGCTCGGGGGGGGGTATCACTGAAGCTTTCTTT
CASSSGGGITEAFF
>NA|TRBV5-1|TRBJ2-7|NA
TGCGCCAGCAGCCCGGGGACCCGGGTGCACTTC
CASSPGTRVHF
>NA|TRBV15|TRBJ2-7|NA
TGTGCCACCAGCAGAAATTGGGGGACGGATGGGCCCTACGAGCAGTACTTC
CATSRNWGTDGPYEQYF
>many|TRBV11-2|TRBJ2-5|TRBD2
TGTGCCAGCAGCTTAGAGGGGCGGGAGGGGATACAAGAGACCCAGTACTTC
CASSLEGREGIQETQYF
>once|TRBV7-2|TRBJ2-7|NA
TGTGCCAGCAGCTCACGACAGTTCGTCTCCTACGAGCAGTACTTC
CASSSRQFVSYEQYF
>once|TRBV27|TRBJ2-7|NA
TGTGCCAGCAGTTCAAGCCTAACAGGGTCCGAGCAGTACTTC
CASSSSLTGSEQYF
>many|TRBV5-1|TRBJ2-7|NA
TGCGCCAGCAGCTTGGAGGAGGGGGCATACGAGCAGTACTTC
CASSLEEGAYEQYF
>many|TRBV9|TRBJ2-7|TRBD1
TGTGCCAGCAGCGTAGAGGGGACAGGGGTCTACGAGCAGTACTTC
CASSVEGTGVYEQYF
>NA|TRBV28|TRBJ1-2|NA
TGTGCCAGCAGGCCGTTAGGGCAGGGATTAAACTATGGCTACACCTTC
CASRPLGQGLNYGYTF
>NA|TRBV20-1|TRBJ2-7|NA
TGCAGTGCTCCCAATGGGAGGGAGCAGTACTTC
CSAPNGREQYF
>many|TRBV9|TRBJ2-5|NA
TGTGCCAGCAGCGTCCTCGCCCGGTTGGGGTGGGGAGAGACCCAGTACTTC
CASSVLARLGWGETQYF
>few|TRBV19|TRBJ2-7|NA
TGTGCCAGTAGTTCGAGCGGGTCCTACGAGCAGTACTTC
CASSSSGSYEQYF
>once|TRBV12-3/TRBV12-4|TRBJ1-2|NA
TGTGCCAGCCTGGGGGGGGCCCACTATGGCTACACCTTC
CASLGGAHYGYTF
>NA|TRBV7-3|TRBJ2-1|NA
TGTGCCAGCAGCTTATCCCTCTCCTACAATGAGCAGTTCTTC
CASSLSLSYNEQFF
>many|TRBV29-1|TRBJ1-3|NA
TGCAGCGTAGAGCAAGGCTCTGGAAACACCATATATTTT
CSVEQGSGNTIYF